This entry lists 18 T cell receptor beta chains sequenced from one sample in a study of blood T cell repertoires in COVID-19 (dated by TCRdb to about 2020). The receptor library was made with the immunoSEQ multiplex PCR assay. TCRdb took over this immuneACCESS table, retaining in-frame rearrangements with V and J assigned. Such tables are incomplete; in checked studies, under half of the missing clones stem from an unresolved V gene, and the remainder is unexplained. The sample includes around 400,000 clones, with about 90% observed a single time. The biggest ten clones account for about 1.8% of the sample. The sample consisted of PBMCs or T cells enriched from blood (not recorded which). The receptor set was obtained from a woman aged 25 to 39 who had recovered from COVID-19.

The chain recombines TRBV6-5 with TRBJ1-1, with 10 bases aligning to TRBD1. The CDR3 has 15 residues. V shed 6 bases, J shed 4 bases, and the junction held 8 bases outside the gene matches. Germline V CDR1 and CDR2: MNHEY, SVGAGI. The CDR3 protein is CASRDRDRGRTEAFF. Written as DNA, the CDR3 is TGTGCCAGCAGAGACCGGGACAGGGGCCGCACTGAAGCTTTCTTT.

The gene calls are TRBV4-2 and TRBJ1-3; D not resolved. CDR1 is LGHNA and CDR2 is YNFKEQ in the germline V gene. V lost 1 base and J 5 bases, leaving 9 bases between the germline ends. The CDR3 runs to 14 residues. The CDR3 is CASSQAGPRNTIYF. CDR3 nucleotide sequence: TGTGCCAGCAGCCAAGCGGGTCCCAGAAACACCATATATTTT.

This chain connects TRBV11-2 to TRBJ2-7, with TRBD2 matching 11 bases. Unmatched junction bases numbered 10, after V lost 0 bases and J lost 9 bases. Germline loops: CDR1 SGHAT, CDR2 FQNNGV. This CDR3 spans 16 amino acids. CDR3 sequence (DNA): TGTGCCAGCAGCTTAGATGGAACTAGCGGGGGTAGTTGGCAGTACTTC. Translated, it gives CASSLDGTSGGSWQYF.

The genes are TRBV5-1 and TRBJ1-2; 7 nucleotides match TRBD1. This CDR3 is built from 18 residues. In germline, CDR1 is SGHRS, CDR2 YFSETQ. V lost 1 base, J lost 5 bases, and 17 bases stayed unmatched. The CDR3 DNA is TGCGCCAGCAGCTTGATCTGGGGTAGGGGACAGCGAGCTTATGGCTACACCTTC. Protein: CASSLIWGRGQRAYGYTF.

The CDR3 nucleotides are TGTGCCACCAGCAGAGGCGGGACAGGCTATCAGCCCCAGCATTTT. Translation: CATSRGGTGYQPQHF. The chain combines TRBV15 with TRBJ1-5, with 8 bases lining up with TRBD1. The CDR3 spans 15 residues. With V trimmed by 1 base and J by 5 bases, 4 bases remained unmatched. Germline V gene lookup returns CDR1 LNHNV and CDR2 YYDKDF (reference sequence).

This chain joins TRBV7-2 and TRBJ1-2, with no clear D. Deletions cut 1 base from V and 1 base from J, with 7 bases between. Per the germline V gene, CDR1 is SGHTA and CDR2 is FQGNSA. The CDR3 contains 14 residues. In DNA form, the CDR3 reads TGTGCCAGCAGCTTAGGTGCGAGTAACTATGGCTACACCTTC. Its protein is CASSLGASNYGYTF.

This clone was counted a single time. The CDR3 bases are TGTGCCAGCAGCCAACAGGGAGGGCATTCACCCCTCCACTTT. Translated, it gives CASSQQGGHSPLHF. This chain links TRBV3-1 (or the pseudogene TRBV3-2) with TRBJ1-6; TRBD1 is a possible D gene (5 bases). Germline V gene lookup returns CDR1 LGHDT and CDR2 YNNKEL (reference sequence). The V end was cut by 2 bases, the J end by 8 bases, with 10 bases between. There are 14 residues in the CDR3.

The chain has TRBV27 and TRBJ1-3; D gene ambiguous. Germline V CDR1 and CDR2: MNHEY, SMNVEV (reference sequence). Trimming took 5 bases from V and 0 from J, leaving 11 bases between them. The CDR3 covers 15 residues. CDR3 residues: CASSLTWSSGNTIYF. CDR3 bases: TGTGCCAGCAGTCTAACTTGGAGCTCTGGAAACACCATATATTTT.

The chain links TRBV9 to TRBJ1-1; D gene uncertain. Germline V gene sequence: CDR1 SGDLS, CDR2 YYNGEE. This CDR3 contains 15 residues. Trimming removed 0 bases from V and 2 bases from J, with 11 bases in between. CDR3 DNA: TGTGCCAGCAGCGTAGTAGCTGGTGATAACACTGAAGCTTTCTTT. This translates into CASSVVAGDNTEAFF. Filled out from reference TRBV9 and TRBJ1-1, the complete variable domain reads DSGVTQTPKHLITATGQRVTLRCSPRSGDLSVYWYQQSLDQGLQFLIQYYNGEERAKGNILERFSAQQFPDLHSELNLSSLELGDSALYFCASSVVAGDNTEAFFGQGTRLTVV.

The genes are TRBV7-8 and TRBJ1-2; 10 nucleotides line up with TRBD1. The CDR3 is 14 residues long. The germline V gene encodes CDR1 SGHVS and CDR2 FQNEAQ. With V trimmed by 5 bases and J by 6 bases, 6 bases remained unmatched. CDR3 residues: CASSTRTGGDGYTF. Written as DNA, the CDR3 is TGTGCCAGCAGCACAAGGACAGGGGGAGATGGCTACACCTTC.

In regard to this clone: The sample carries other DNA sequences with the same CDR3. DNA for the CDR3: TGCAGTGCTTCAGGGAACACTGAAGCTTTCTTT. Translation gives CSASGNTEAFF. This sequence joins TRBV20-1 and TRBJ1-1; unclear D gene. Germline V gene data show CDR1 as DFQATT and CDR2 as SNEGSKA (reference sequence). V was shortened by 5 bases and J by 1 base, with 5 bases between the two germline ends. The CDR3 has 11 residues.

The chain joins TRBV18 to TRBJ1-4, with D possibly being TRBD1 (6 bases). The germline V and J ends were trimmed by 5 bases and 5 bases, with 15 bases remaining between them. CDR3 length: 15 residues. Germline lookup yields CDR1 KGHSH and CDR2 LQKENI. The CDR3 DNA is TGTGCCAGCTCATTTACAGGGTCTCTGAATGAAAAACTGTTTTTT. Translation gives CASSFTGSLNEKLFF. The variable domain in full, completed from reference TRBV18 and TRBJ1-4, reads NAGVMQNPRHLVRRRGQEARLRCSPMKGHSHVYWYRQLPEEGLKFMVYLQKENIIDESGMPKERFSAEFPKEGPSILRIQQVVRGDSAAYFCASSFTGSLNEKLFFGSGTQLSVL.

The V gene is TRBV27, the J gene TRBJ1-4, with D possibly TRBD1 on 6 matching bases. The germline gives CDR1 MNHEY, CDR2 SMNVEV (reference sequence). V lost 3 bases and J 5 bases, leaving 13 bases between the germline ends. This CDR3 comprises 15 residues. CDR3 sequence: CASSFRGQRNEKLFF. The DNA for the CDR3 is TGTGCCAGCAGTTTTAGAGGACAGAGAAATGAAAAACTGTTTTTT.

This clone was found once. The genes are TRBV20-1 and TRBJ1-3; D is unresolved. CDR3 length equals 13 residues. Trimming took off 3 bases at V and 0 bases at J, with 6 bases between the two ends. Germline V CDR1 and CDR2: DFQATT, SNEGSKA (reference sequence). CDR3: CSASSGSGNTIYF. The DNA for the CDR3 is TGCAGTGCTAGTTCAGGCTCTGGAAACACCATATATTTT.

J is TRBJ2-1 and V is TRBV2, with 8 positions matching TRBD2. The V gene's germline CDR1 is SNHLY and CDR2 FYNNEI. The CDR3 is 14 residues long. Losses at the gene ends were 10 bases for V and 6 bases for J; bases not matched to a gene: 11. Here the CDR3 DNA reads TGTGCCAAGAGTCGAGCGGGAGCTTTCAATGAGCAGTTCTTC. As protein: CAKSRAGAFNEQFF.

CDR3 residues: CASSSSLLGNTDTQYF. The CDR3 coding sequence is TGCGCCAGCAGCTCCTCTCTACTAGGAAACACAGATACGCAGTATTTT. The chain uses TRBV5-1 and TRBJ2-3; weak D call: TRBD2 (5 bases). The V gene lost 3 bases and the J gene lost 2 bases, with 16 bases spanning the gap. Germline CDR1 and CDR2: SGHRS and YFSETQ. CDR3 size: 16 residues.

The chain is built from TRBV6-2 or TRBV6-3 and TRBJ2-3; 13 nucleotides line up with TRBD2. Germline V gene data show CDR1 as MNHEY and CDR2 as SVGEGT. V gave up 6 bases and J gave up 14 bases; unmatched junction bases: 11. This CDR3 has 14 residues. CDR3 residues: CASSTGTSGKVSYF. Here the CDR3 DNA reads TGTGCCAGCAGCACAGGGACTAGCGGGAAAGTCTCGTATTTT.

This chain connects TRBV4-1 to TRBJ1-4, with 8 bases fitting TRBD1. The junction had 5 bases not matched to a gene; V was cut back by 2 bases and J by 3 bases. The CDR3 has 16 residues. In germline, CDR1 is MGHRA, CDR2 YSYEKL. DNA for the CDR3: TGCGCCAGCAGCCAATACAAGACAGGGGCTAATGAAAAACTGTTTTTT. Residues: CASSQYKTGANEKLFF.